This T cell receptor (beta chain) was profiled in a study of blood T cell repertoires in COVID-19. Study context: COVID-19 samples from acute and convalescent phases originated in the United States, Italy and Spain.

Method: immunoSEQ multiplex PCR; TCRdb's copy keeps in-frame clones and lacks some. This sample yields a few hundred thousand clones, of which approximately 81% are seen a single time; roughly 3.1% belongs to the top ten. The junction had 15 bases not matched to a gene; V was cut back by 6 bases and J by 9 bases. Germline CDR1 is LNHDA and CDR2 is SQIVND (reference sequence). The CDR3 length is 16 residues. The chain couples TRBV19 to TRBJ2-1; the match to TRBD2 covers 9 bases. Sequencing was done on a sample of peripheral blood. The receptor was isolated from a woman between 18 and 29 years old with acute or convalescent COVID-19. The CDR3 protein is CASRNLAGHRRIEQFF. The DNA of the CDR3 is TGTGCCAGTAGAAACCTAGCGGGACACCGAAGGATTGAGCAGTTCTTC.